These T cell receptor beta chains were read from a single sample in a study of response to subunit inactivated influenza vaccine. TCRdb called the RT-PCR reads again in MiXCR, with one record for every CDR3 protein. Of approximately 250,000 distinct CDR3 sequences in the sample, less than 15% were seen once. The sequencing used non-naive T cells sorted from PBMCs, collected about 14 days before vaccination. The receptors were gathered from a man aged 45-60 years who received an inactivated influenza vaccine. CDR3s include the opening cysteine and the closing phenylalanine or tryptophan. Fields, in order: J gene, clone size, V gene, D gene, CDR3 protein, CDR3 DNA. A D gene is named only where the DNA matches it firmly. Rows give clone size only sometimes, using once, few, many, or a class for an expanded clone.

j_call: TRBJ1-3
clone_size: few
v_call: TRBV6-1
d_call: .
cdr3_aa: CASKGGSGNTIYF
cdr3_nt: TGTGCCAGCAAGGGGGGCTCTGGAAACACCATATATTTT

j_call: TRBJ2-7
clone_size: .
v_call: TRBV7-8
d_call: TRBD2
cdr3_aa: CASSLGTSGSYSYEQYF
cdr3_nt: TGTGCCAGCAGCCTCGGGACTAGCGGGTCCTACTCCTACGAGCAGTACTTC

j_call: TRBJ2-7
clone_size: many
v_call: TRBV7-2
d_call: .
cdr3_aa: CASRNRDGLSYEQYF
cdr3_nt: TGTGCCAGCAGGAATCGGGACGGACTCTCCTACGAGCAGTACTTC

j_call: TRBJ1-2
clone_size: .
v_call: TRBV4-2
d_call: .
cdr3_aa: CASSPGLLCYTF
cdr3_nt: TGTGCCAGCAGCCCTGGCCTCCTCTGCTACACCTTC

j_call: TRBJ1-2
clone_size: .
v_call: TRBV5-6
d_call: .
cdr3_aa: CASSFTGHLTYGYTF
cdr3_nt: TGTGCCAGCAGTTTCACGGGACATTTGACGTATGGCTACACCTTC

j_call: TRBJ1-2
clone_size: many
v_call: TRBV6-5
d_call: TRBD1
cdr3_aa: CASSYSGATGSNYGYTF
cdr3_nt: TGTGCCAGCAGTTACTCGGGGGCGACAGGGTCTAACTATGGCTACACCTTC

j_call: TRBJ2-7
clone_size: .
v_call: TRBV5-6
d_call: .
cdr3_aa: CASSYYDGESYEQYF
cdr3_nt: TGTGCCAGCAGCTACTACGACGGGGAATCCTACGAGCAGTACTTC

j_call: TRBJ2-4
clone_size: many
v_call: TRBV3-1
d_call: TRBD1
cdr3_aa: CASSQWGEGTGFNIQYF
cdr3_nt: TGTGCCAGCAGCCAATGGGGAGAAGGGACAGGGTTTAACATTCAGTACTTC

j_call: TRBJ1-3
clone_size: few
v_call: TRBV7-8
d_call: .
cdr3_aa: CASSPFGADSGNTIYF
cdr3_nt: TGTGCCAGCAGCCCCTTCGGGGCGGACTCTGGAAACACCATATATTTT

j_call: TRBJ2-6
clone_size: many
v_call: TRBV5-1
d_call: .
cdr3_aa: CASSTFHSGANVLTF
cdr3_nt: TGCGCCAGCAGCACCTTCCACTCTGGGGCCAACGTCCTGACTTTC

j_call: TRBJ2-5
clone_size: .
v_call: TRBV2
d_call: .
cdr3_aa: CASRLGETQYF
cdr3_nt: TGTGCCAGCAGGCTTGGTGAGACCCAGTACTTC

j_call: TRBJ2-1
clone_size: .
v_call: TRBV7-2
d_call: .
cdr3_aa: CASTPAGLIYNEQFF
cdr3_nt: TGTGCCAGCACCCCAGCTGGCCTCATTTACAATGAGCAGTTCTTC

j_call: TRBJ2-5
clone_size: many
v_call: TRBV28
d_call: TRBD1
cdr3_aa: CASSFPGTFRQGAETQYF
cdr3_nt: TGTGCCAGCAGTTTTCCCGGTACTTTCAGACAGGGGGCAGAGACCCAGTACTTC

j_call: TRBJ1-6
clone_size: few
v_call: TRBV5-1
d_call: .
cdr3_aa: CASSLRGSSSYNSPLHF
cdr3_nt: TGCGCCAGCAGCTTGAGGGGATCGAGCTCCTATAATTCACCCCTCCACTTT

j_call: TRBJ2-7
clone_size: .
v_call: TRBV30
d_call: .
cdr3_aa: CAWSVRNNEQYF
cdr3_nt: TGTGCCTGGAGTGTACGCAACAACGAGCAGTACTTC